This TCR beta chain emerged from a study of blood T cell repertoires in COVID-19. About the study: Spain, Italy and the United States supplied samples that represented acute and convalescent COVID-19. T cells, B-cell-depleted T cells, or PBMCs supplied cDNA or gDNA.

Per the study methods: From reference gene primer amplification, estimates of nucleated cell counts were derived. Some clones are missing from TCRdb's copy, which holds only in-frame ones; the method was immunoSEQ multiplex PCR. V and J calls and clone size are given by that table; D and trimming were obtained from the DNA. The repertoire holds about 80,000 clones, with over 70% as singletons. Trimming took 3 bases from V and 0 from J, leaving 10 bases between them. This CDR3 spans 16 amino acids. CDR1 is SGDLS and CDR2 is YYNGEE in the germline V gene. The specimen was peripheral blood. The chain carries TRBV9 and TRBJ2-6, with a tentative D call TRBD2 (6 bases). The source of this sequence is a human donor in a cohort sampled during active COVID-19. CDR3: CASSASGGSGANVLTF. The CDR3 DNA reads TGTGCCAGCAGCGCCTCCGGGGGCTCTGGGGCCAACGTCCTGACTTTC.